A single sample is the source of the 7 T cell receptor beta chains below, sequenced in a study of human T cells and chemical hapten exposure. TCRdb used MiXCR to reprocess the RACE reads, holding one entry per CDR3 protein. The sample includes approximately 89,000 distinct CDR3 sequences, roughly a tenth seen only once; the top ten take 2% to 2.5%. Documented time point: patch test 2, 6 weeks after DPC sensitization. The sample's treatment: therapeutic diphenylcyclopropenone sensitization with weekly scalp DPC. This material consisted of whole blood, taken in connection with sensitization to the hapten diphenylcyclopropenone (DPC). These receptors all stem from a woman in her twenties or thirties with alopecia areata. Some clones in this sample may be carry-over from other donors' samples.

This clonotype occurred a few times. The gene calls are TRBV12-3 or TRBV12-4 and TRBJ2-2; 9 bases agree with TRBD1. The CDR3 spans 14 residues. The V and J ends lost 4 bases and 7 bases, in that order; junction bases with no gene match: 4. CDR3 in DNA: TGTGCCAGCAGTTACAGGGGGCGTAACGGGGAGCTGTTTTTT. As protein: CASSYRGRNGELFF.

The chain carries TRBV6-1 and TRBJ1-1; D gene unclear. The CDR3 totals 13 residues. V lost 3 bases to trimming and J lost 3 bases, with 8 bases between them. Germline V gene data show CDR1 as MNHNS and CDR2 as SASEGT. The CDR3 loop reads CASSEREDTEAFF. In nucleotides, the CDR3 is TGTGCCAGCAGTGAGAGGGAGGACACTGAAGCTTTCTTT.

This clonotype was counted ten times or more. This rearrangement joins TRBV19 to TRBJ2-1; TRBD1 matches 9 bases. The CDR3 sequence is 12 residues long. V shed 4 bases, J shed 9 bases, and the junction held 1 base outside the gene matches. CDR1 is LNHDA and CDR2 is SQIVND in the germline V gene (reference sequence). CDR3 sequence reads: CASSRQGGEQFF. In DNA, the CDR3 is TGTGCCAGTAGTAGACAGGGGGGTGAGCAGTTCTTC.

This clonotype was counted ten times or more. The genes are TRBV18 and TRBJ2-7; 9 nucleotides agree with TRBD1. Per germline, CDR1 KGHSH and CDR2 LQKENI. V was pared by 3 bases and J by 6 bases, with 3 bases of the junction left unmatched. This CDR3 is built from 13 residues. CDR3 sequence reads: CASSPVDRGEQYF. The CDR3 nucleotides read TGTGCCAGCTCACCCGTGGACAGGGGCGAGCAGTACTTC.

This clonotype was counted a few times. The DNA for the CDR3 is TGTGCCAGCAGCCCCCCGGGACTAGCGGGAGGGTCCCAGCAGTTCTTC. Protein product: CASSPPGLAGGSQQFF. The V call is TRBV25-1, the J call TRBJ2-1; 16 nucleotides match TRBD2. The length of the CDR3 is 16 residues. V was clipped by 6 bases and J by 11 bases; unmatched bases: 10. The V gene's germline CDR1 is MGHDK and CDR2 SYGVNS.

Ten or more counts support this clonotype. The chain has TRBV9 and TRBJ2-7; D ambiguous. The CDR3 length is 15 residues. The germline V gene encodes CDR1 SGDLS and CDR2 YYNGEE. V was clipped by 0 bases and J by 0 bases, with 10 bases between them. The CDR3 region has the DNA TGTGCCAGCAGCGTAGAGCTAGGTAGCTCCTACGAGCAGTACTTC. Translated, it gives CASSVELGSSYEQYF.

Ten or more counts support this clonotype. The chain links TRBV20-1 to TRBJ1-1; no clear D. The germline gives CDR1 DFQATT, CDR2 SNEGSKA (reference sequence). V shed 2 bases and J shed 4 bases, with 14 bases lying between them. The CDR3 spans 14 residues. In DNA, the CDR3 is TGCAGTGCTAGAAAAGGCCGGGTTGGCACTGAAGCTTTCTTT. Its translation is CSARKGRVGTEAFF.